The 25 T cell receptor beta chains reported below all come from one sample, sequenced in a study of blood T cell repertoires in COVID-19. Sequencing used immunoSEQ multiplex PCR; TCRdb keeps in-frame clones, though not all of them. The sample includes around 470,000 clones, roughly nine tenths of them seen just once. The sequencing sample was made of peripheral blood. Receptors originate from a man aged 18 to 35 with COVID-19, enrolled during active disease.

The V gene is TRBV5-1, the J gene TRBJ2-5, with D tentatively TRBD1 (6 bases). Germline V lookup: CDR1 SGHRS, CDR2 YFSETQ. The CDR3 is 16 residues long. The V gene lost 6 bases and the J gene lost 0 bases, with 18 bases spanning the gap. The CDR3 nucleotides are TGCGCCAGCACCCACACGGGACACCTGTACCAAGAGACCCAGTACTTC. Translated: CASTHTGHLYQETQYF.

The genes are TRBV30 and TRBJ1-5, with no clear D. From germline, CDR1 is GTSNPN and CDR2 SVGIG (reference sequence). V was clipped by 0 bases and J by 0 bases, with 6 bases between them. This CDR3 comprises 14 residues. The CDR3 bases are TGTGCCTGGAGTGTCGGGTATAGCAATCAGCCCCAGCATTTT. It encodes CAWSVGYSNQPQHF.

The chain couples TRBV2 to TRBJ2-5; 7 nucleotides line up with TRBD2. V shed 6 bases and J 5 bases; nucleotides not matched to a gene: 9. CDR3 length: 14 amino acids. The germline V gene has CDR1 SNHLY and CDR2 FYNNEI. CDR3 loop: CASSEGREYETQYF. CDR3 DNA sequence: TGTGCCAGCAGCGAGGGGCGGGAGTACGAGACCCAGTACTTC.

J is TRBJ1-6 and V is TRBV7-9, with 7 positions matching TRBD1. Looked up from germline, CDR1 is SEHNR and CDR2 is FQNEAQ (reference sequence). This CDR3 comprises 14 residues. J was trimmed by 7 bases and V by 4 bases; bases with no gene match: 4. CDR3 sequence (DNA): TGTGCCAGCAGCTCGACAGGGCGAAATTCACCCCTCCACTTT. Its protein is CASSSTGRNSPLHF.

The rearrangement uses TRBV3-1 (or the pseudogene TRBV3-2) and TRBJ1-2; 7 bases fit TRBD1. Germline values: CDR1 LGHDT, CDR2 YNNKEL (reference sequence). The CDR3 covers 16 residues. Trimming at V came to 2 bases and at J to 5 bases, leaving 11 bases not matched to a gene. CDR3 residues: CASSQNRRGPQYGYTF. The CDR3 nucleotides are TGTGCCAGCAGCCAAAACCGAAGGGGGCCTCAATATGGCTACACCTTC.

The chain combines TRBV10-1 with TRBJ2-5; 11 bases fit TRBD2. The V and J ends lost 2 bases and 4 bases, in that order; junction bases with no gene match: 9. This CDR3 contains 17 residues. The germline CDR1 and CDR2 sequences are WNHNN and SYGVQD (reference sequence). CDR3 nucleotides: TGCGCCAGCAGTGAGAGTGTAATAGCGGGAGGGCGAGAGACCCAGTACTTC. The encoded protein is CASSESVIAGGRETQYF.

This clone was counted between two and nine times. CDR3 nucleotides: TGTGCCTGGAGGGCTCTAGCGGGACCTTACTACGAGCAGTACTTC. Translating it yields CAWRALAGPYYEQYF. V and J are TRBV30 and TRBJ2-7, with 9 positions matching TRBD2. Trimming cost V 3 bases and J 3 bases; bases outside gene matches: 9. The CDR3 covers 15 residues. The germline CDR1 and CDR2 sequences are GTSNPN and SVGIG (reference sequence).

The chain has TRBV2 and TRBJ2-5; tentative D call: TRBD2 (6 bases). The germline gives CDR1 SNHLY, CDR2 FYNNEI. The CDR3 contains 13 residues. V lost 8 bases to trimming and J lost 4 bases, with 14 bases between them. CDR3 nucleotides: TGTGCCAGCCTTGGCGGAGGGAGAGAGACCCAGTACTTC. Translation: CASLGGGRETQYF.

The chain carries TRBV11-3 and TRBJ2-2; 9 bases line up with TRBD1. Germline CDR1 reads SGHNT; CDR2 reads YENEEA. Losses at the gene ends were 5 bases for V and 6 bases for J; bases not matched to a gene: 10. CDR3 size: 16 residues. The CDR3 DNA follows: TGTGCCAGCAGCGCAGCTGGGACAGGGCGGGCCGGGGAGCTGTTTTTT. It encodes CASSAAGTGRAGELFF.

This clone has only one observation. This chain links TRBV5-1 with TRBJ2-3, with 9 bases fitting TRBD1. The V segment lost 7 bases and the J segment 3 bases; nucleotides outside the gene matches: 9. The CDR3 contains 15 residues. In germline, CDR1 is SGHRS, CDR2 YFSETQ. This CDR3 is CASRLGTGSTDTQYF. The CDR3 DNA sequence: TGCGCCAGCCGGTTGGGGACAGGGTCTACAGATACGCAGTATTTT. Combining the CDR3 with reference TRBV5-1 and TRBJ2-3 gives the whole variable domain KAGVTQTPRYLIKTRGQQVTLSCSPISGHRSVSWYQQTPGQGLQFLFEYFSETQRNKGNFPGRFSGRQFSNSRSEMNVSTLELGDSALYLCASRLGTGSTDTQYFGPGTRLTVL.

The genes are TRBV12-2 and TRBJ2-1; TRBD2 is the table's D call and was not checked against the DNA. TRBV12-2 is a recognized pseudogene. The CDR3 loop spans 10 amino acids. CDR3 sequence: CARIGNEQFF. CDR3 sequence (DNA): TGTGCAAGGATCGGCAATGAGCAGTTCTTC.

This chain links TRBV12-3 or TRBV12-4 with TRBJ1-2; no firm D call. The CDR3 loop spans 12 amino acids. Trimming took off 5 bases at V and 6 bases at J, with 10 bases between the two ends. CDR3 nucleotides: TGTGCCAGCAGTCCCTTGGGCCATGGCTACACCTTC. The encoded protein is CASSPLGHGYTF.

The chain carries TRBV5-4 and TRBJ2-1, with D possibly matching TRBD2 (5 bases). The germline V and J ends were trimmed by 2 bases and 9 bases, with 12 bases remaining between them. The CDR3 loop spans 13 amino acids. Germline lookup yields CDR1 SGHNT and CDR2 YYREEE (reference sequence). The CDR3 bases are TGTGCCAGCAGCTTAAGAACGGCGGGTGAGCAGTTCTTC. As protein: CASSLRTAGEQFF.

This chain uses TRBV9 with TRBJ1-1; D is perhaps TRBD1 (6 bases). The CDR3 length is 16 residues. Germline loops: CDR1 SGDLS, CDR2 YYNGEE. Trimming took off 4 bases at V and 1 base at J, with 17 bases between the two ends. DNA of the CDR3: TGTGCCAGCAGCAATTTCGGGGGGACACAGAACACTGAAGCTTTCTTT. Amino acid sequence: CASSNFGGTQNTEAFF.

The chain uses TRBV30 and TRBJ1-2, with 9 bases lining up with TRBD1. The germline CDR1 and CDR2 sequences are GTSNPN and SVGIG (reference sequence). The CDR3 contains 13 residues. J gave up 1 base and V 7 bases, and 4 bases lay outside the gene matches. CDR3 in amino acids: CASPGQGNYGYTF. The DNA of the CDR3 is TGTGCCTCCCCGGGACAGGGTAACTATGGCTACACCTTC.

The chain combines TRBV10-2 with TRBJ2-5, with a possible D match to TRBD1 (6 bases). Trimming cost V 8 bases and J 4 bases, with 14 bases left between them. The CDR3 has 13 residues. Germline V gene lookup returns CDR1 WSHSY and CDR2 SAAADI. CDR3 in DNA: TGCGCCAGCTCTAGGACAGATCCAGAGACCCAGTACTTC. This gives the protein CASSRTDPETQYF.

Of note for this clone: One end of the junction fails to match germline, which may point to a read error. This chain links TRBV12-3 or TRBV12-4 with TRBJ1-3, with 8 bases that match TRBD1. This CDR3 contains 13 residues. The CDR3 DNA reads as TGTGCCAGCAGTTTGGCGCAGGGGGCGCATTCGGGTTTT. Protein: CASSLAQGAHSGF.

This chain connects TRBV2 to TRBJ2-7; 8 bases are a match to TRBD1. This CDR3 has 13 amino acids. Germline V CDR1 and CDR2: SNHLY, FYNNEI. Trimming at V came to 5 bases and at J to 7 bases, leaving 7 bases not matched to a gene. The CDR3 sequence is CASSPHRGYEQYF. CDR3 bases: TGTGCCAGCAGTCCCCACAGGGGGTATGAGCAGTACTTC.

The CDR3 sequence: CASSLREFWTGSYEQYF. The CDR3 DNA sequence: TGCGCCAGCAGCTTGCGGGAATTTTGGACAGGCTCCTACGAGCAGTACTTC. The chain joins TRBV5-1 to TRBJ2-7; 7 bases match TRBD1. Germline trimming cut 1 base from V and 0 bases from J; bases unmatched to any gene: 10. The germline CDR1 and CDR2 sequences are SGHRS and YFSETQ. The CDR3 length is 17 residues.

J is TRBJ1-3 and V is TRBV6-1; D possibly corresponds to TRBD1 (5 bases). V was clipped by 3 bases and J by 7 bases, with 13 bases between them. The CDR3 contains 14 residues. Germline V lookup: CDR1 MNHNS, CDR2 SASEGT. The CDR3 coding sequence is TGTGCCAGCAGTGACGGTGGGGGGGTGAACACCATATATTTT. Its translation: CASSDGGGVNTIYF.

CDR3 sequence: CASSNRDRGREFF. Here the CDR3 DNA reads TGTGCCAGCAGCAACCGGGACAGGGGACGTGAGTTCTTC. The chain uses TRBV21-1 and TRBJ2-1; the listed D gene, TRBD1, was not tested against the DNA. TRBV21-1 is annotated as a pseudogene. This CDR3 is 13 amino acids long.

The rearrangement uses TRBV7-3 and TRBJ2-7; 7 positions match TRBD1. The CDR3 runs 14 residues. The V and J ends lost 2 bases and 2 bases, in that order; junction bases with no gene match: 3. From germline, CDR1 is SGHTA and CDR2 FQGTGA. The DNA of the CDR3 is TGTGCCAGCAGCTTAGGGACAGTCCCCTACGAGCAGTACTTC. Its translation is CASSLGTVPYEQYF. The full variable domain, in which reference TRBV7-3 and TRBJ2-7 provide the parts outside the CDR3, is GAGVSQTPSNKVTEKGKYVELRCDPISGHTALYWYRQSLGQGPEFLIYFQGTGAADDSGLPNDRFFAVRPEGSVSTLKIQRTERGDSAVYLCASSLGTVPYEQYFGPGTRLTVT.

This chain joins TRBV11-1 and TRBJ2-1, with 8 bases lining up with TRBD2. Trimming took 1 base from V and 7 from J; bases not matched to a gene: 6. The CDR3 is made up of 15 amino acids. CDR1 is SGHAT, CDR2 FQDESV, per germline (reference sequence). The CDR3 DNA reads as TGTGCCAGCAGCTTAGTTCGGGGGGGGACAAATGAGCAGTTCTTC. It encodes CASSLVRGGTNEQFF.

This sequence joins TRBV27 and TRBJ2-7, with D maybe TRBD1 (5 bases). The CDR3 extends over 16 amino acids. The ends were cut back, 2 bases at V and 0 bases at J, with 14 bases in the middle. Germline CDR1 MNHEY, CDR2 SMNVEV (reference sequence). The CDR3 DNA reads TGTGCCAGCAGTTTAAGGGCGACAGTTACCTCCTACGAGCAGTACTTC. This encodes CASSLRATVTSYEQYF.

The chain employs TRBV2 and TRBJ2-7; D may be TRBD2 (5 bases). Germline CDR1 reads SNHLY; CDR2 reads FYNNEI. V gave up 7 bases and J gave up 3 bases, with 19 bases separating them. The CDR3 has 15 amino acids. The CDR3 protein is CASKTRPGVLYEQYF. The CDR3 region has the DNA TGTGCCAGCAAGACGCGCCCCGGGGTTCTCTACGAGCAGTACTTC.